Presented here are 13 T cell receptor beta chains from one specimen sequenced in a study of cytomegalovirus exposure and HLA in healthy donors. A multiplex PCR was run with 60 Vbeta primers and 13 Jbeta primers. The repertoire was sequenced with immunoSEQ multiplex PCR; TCRdb's copy has only in-frame clones and lacks some. This table has over 150,000 clones, 80% appearing once. Sequences were obtained from PBMCs. The receptors were sampled from a young man in good health and CMV-seropositive.

The chain links TRBV6-5 to TRBJ2-7; 10 positions match TRBD2. The germline gives CDR1 MNHEY, CDR2 SVGAGI. The trim removed 2 bases at V and 2 bases at J, leaving 3 bases unmatched. This CDR3 contains 15 residues. DNA of the CDR3: TGTGCCAGCAGTTACGGTCTAGCGGGAGCCTACGAGCAGTACTTC. Its translation: CASSYGLAGAYEQYF.

As for this clone: One junction end does not reproduce the germline sequence, and a read error may be involved. The chain has TRBV7-9 and TRBJ1-5; TRBD1 aligns across 8 bases. The length of the CDR3 is 15 residues. The V gene's germline CDR1 is SEHNR and CDR2 FQNEAQ (reference sequence). The CDR3, as DNA: TGTTCCAGCAGCCACGACAGGGGAATGGCTCAGCCCCAGCATTTT. It yields the protein CSSSHDRGMAQPQHF.

This clone came up a few times. This chain joins TRBV11-3 and TRBJ1-1, with a possible D match to TRBD1 (5 bases). This CDR3 comprises 13 residues. Germline V gene sequence: CDR1 SGHNT, CDR2 YENEEA. V was cut by 5 bases and J by 3 bases, with 10 bases left in between. CDR3 protein: CASSKRGDTEAFF. In DNA form, the CDR3 reads TGTGCCAGCAGCAAACGGGGGGACACTGAAGCTTTCTTT. The full variable domain, rest sourced from reference TRBV11-3 and TRBJ1-1, is EAGVVQSPRYKIIEKKQPVAFWCNPISGHNTLYWYLQNLGQGPELLIRYENEEAVDDSQLPKDRFSAERLKGVDSTLKIQPAELGDSAVYLCASSKRGDTEAFFGQGTRLTVV.

V gene TRBV4-3 combines with J gene TRBJ2-5, with 7 bases that match TRBD2. This CDR3 spans 15 amino acids. The V gene's germline CDR1 is LGHNA and CDR2 YSLEER. Trimming removed 1 base from V and 5 bases from J; junction bases left unmatched: 7. CDR3 nucleotide sequence: TGCGCCAGCAGCCAAGGGACTAGGTTACCGGAGACCCAGTACTTC. Protein: CASSQGTRLPETQYF.

The chain joins TRBV4-2 to TRBJ1-1, with D maybe TRBD1 (6 bases). Germline loops: CDR1 LGHNA, CDR2 YNFKEQ. The length of the CDR3 is 12 residues. Trimming took off 3 bases at V and 7 bases at J, with 9 bases between the two ends. The CDR3 sequence: CASSHLDSEAFF. The CDR3 coding sequence is TGTGCCAGCAGCCACCTGGACAGTGAAGCTTTCTTT.

Concerning this clone: An end of the junction differs from the germline gene, which may be a read error. The chain is built from TRBV7-9 and TRBJ2-7; 9 bases fit TRBD1. The CDR3 consists of 15 residues. Per germline, CDR1 SEHNR and CDR2 FQNEAQ (reference sequence). CDR3 DNA sequence: TGTTCCAGCAGCTCACGGGACAGGGACTCCTACGAGCAGTACTTC. Translating it yields CSSSSRDRDSYEQYF. Together with reference TRBV7-9 and TRBJ2-7, the CDR3 gives the full variable domain: DTGVSQNPRHKITKRGQNVTFRCDPISEHNRLYWYRQTLGQGPEFLTYFQNEAQLEKSRLLSDRFSAERPKGSFSTLEIQRTEQGDSAMYLCSSSSRDRDSYEQYFGPGTRLTVT.

V gene TRBV4-1 combines with J gene TRBJ2-7, with a possible D match to TRBD2 (5 bases). Germline V gene lookup returns CDR1 MGHRA and CDR2 YSYEKL. V gave up 0 bases and J gave up 2 bases, with 14 bases separating them. The CDR3 contains 16 residues. CDR3 in DNA: TGCGCCAGCAGCCAAGAGGCGGGCGCAAGAACCTACGAGCAGTACTTC. Translated, it gives CASSQEAGARTYEQYF.

The V call is TRBV12-5, the J call TRBJ2-7; TRBD1 matches 8 bases. The CDR3 consists of 14 residues. Germline CDR1 is LGHNT and CDR2 is FRNRAP. J was trimmed by 3 bases and V by 11 bases; bases with no gene match: 12. The CDR3 nucleotides are TGTGCTGATCCCTCCGGGACAGGACGCTACGAGCAGTACTTC. This translates into CADPSGTGRYEQYF. The full variable domain, in which reference TRBV12-5 and TRBJ2-7 provide the parts outside the CDR3, is DARVTQTPRHKVTEMGQEVTMRCQPILGHNTVFWYRQTMMQGLELLAYFRNRAPLDDSGMPKDRFSAEMPDATLATLKIQPSEPRDSAVYFCADPSGTGRYEQYFGPGTRLTVT.

The chain employs TRBV7-2 and TRBJ2-5; 9 bases align to TRBD1. CDR3 length: 15 residues. V was pared by 4 bases and J by 2 bases, with 5 bases of the junction left unmatched. Germline V gene sequence: CDR1 SGHTA, CDR2 FQGNSA. The DNA of the CDR3 is TGTGCCAGCAGCTACCGGACAGGGGCACAAGAGACCCAGTACTTC. Translated: CASSYRTGAQETQYF.

The J gene is TRBJ2-7, the V gene TRBV5-1; TRBD1 aligns across 9 bases. After removal of 5 bases from V and 2 bases from J, the junction contained 8 bases not matched to a gene. This CDR3 has 15 amino acids. The germline V gene encodes CDR1 SGHRS and CDR2 YFSETQ. The CDR3 DNA is TGCGCCAGCAGACAACGGACAGGGGAGACCTACGAGCAGTACTTC. Its protein is CASRQRTGETYEQYF.

The chain links TRBV4-1 to TRBJ2-7, with 8 bases matching TRBD2. The CDR3 covers 15 residues. The germline V gene encodes CDR1 MGHRA and CDR2 YSYEKL. V lost 1 base to trimming and J lost 2 bases; unmatched junction nucleotides: 4. CDR3 sequence reads: CASSQVTTSAYEQYF. The CDR3 coding sequence is TGCGCCAGCAGCCAAGTGACGACTAGCGCCTACGAGCAGTACTTC.

This clone has a single count. This chain connects TRBV7-2 to TRBJ2-2, with D maybe TRBD1 (5 bases). Germline CDR1 and CDR2: SGHTA and FQGNSA. This CDR3 has 15 residues. V gave up 1 base and J gave up 2 bases, with 8 bases separating them. The CDR3 sequence: CASSLDRLNTGELFF. In DNA, the CDR3 is TGTGCCAGCAGCTTAGACAGGTTAAACACCGGGGAGCTGTTTTTT.

This clone has a single count. The rearrangement uses TRBV6-5 and TRBJ1-6; TRBD1 matches at 7 bases. The germline V gene has CDR1 MNHEY and CDR2 SVGAGI. CDR3 length: 15 amino acids. V trimming: 2 bases; J trimming: 10 bases; junction bases outside the gene matches: 8. CDR3 DNA sequence: TGTGCCAGCAGTTACATAGGGACAGAAGAATCACCCCTCCACTTT. Translation gives CASSYIGTEESPLHF.